These 21 T cell receptor beta chains originate from one sample sequenced in a study of blood T cell repertoires in COVID-19. Sequenced by immunoSEQ multiplex PCR; TCRdb stores in-frame clones only, minus some. The table includes 180,000 or so clones, roughly 82% detected once. Sequencing was performed on PBMCs or T cells enriched from blood (not recorded which). Every receptor here comes from a man in his forties or fifties who had recovered from COVID-19.

The chain is built from TRBV7-6 and TRBJ2-7, with 9 bases that match TRBD2. Germline-derived CDR1 and CDR2 are SGHVS and FNYEAQ. This CDR3 spans 15 amino acids. With 5 bases clipped from V and 4 bases from J, the junction kept 9 bases outside the gene matches. In DNA form, the CDR3 reads TGTGCCAGCAGCGTAAGTAGGACTAGCGTATACGAGCAGTACTTC. Amino acid sequence: CASSVSRTSVYEQYF.

DNA for the CDR3: TGTGCCACCAGTGATTTCTCCCCTCCGACAGGGGTAGAGACCCAGTACTTC. As protein: CATSDFSPPTGVETQYF. J is TRBJ2-5 and V is TRBV24-1, with TRBD1 matching 8 bases. This CDR3 is built from 17 residues. Germline assignment: CDR1 KGHDR and CDR2 SFDVKD. J gave up 4 bases and V 1 base, and 10 bases lay outside the gene matches.

This clone was picked up one time. The V call is TRBV7-3, the J call TRBJ1-6, with D unclear. The CDR3 runs 13 residues. V dropped 5 bases and J dropped 4 bases, with 6 bases sitting between them. CDR1 is SGHTA and CDR2 is FQGTGA in the germline V gene. The CDR3 loop is CASSRDYNSPLHF. The CDR3 nucleotides are TGTGCCAGCAGCCGGGATTATAATTCACCCCTCCACTTT.

The chain links TRBV2 to TRBJ1-5; TRBD1 agrees at 7 bases. The V segment lost 2 bases and the J segment 6 bases; nucleotides outside the gene matches: 7. CDR1 SNHLY and CDR2 FYNNEI come from the germline V gene. The length of the CDR3 is 15 residues. In nucleotides, the CDR3 is TGTGCCAGCAGTGAAATCCGAGGGACAGCTCAGCCCCAGCATTTT. The encoded protein is CASSEIRGTAQPQHF.

The rearrangement links TRBV7-2 to TRBJ2-5; maybe TRBD1 (6 bases). The CDR3 loop spans 14 amino acids. Germline lookup yields CDR1 SGHTA and CDR2 FQGNSA. V shed 2 bases and J shed 1 base, with 8 bases lying between them. The CDR3 nucleotides are TGTGCCAGCAGCTTAACAGGGCCCCAAGAGACCCAGTACTTC. This encodes CASSLTGPQETQYF. Variable domain in full (rest from reference TRBV7-2 and TRBJ2-5): GAGVSQSPSNKVTEKGKDVELRCDPISGHTALYWYRQSLGQGLEFLIYFQGNSAPDKSGLPSDRFSAERTGGSVSTLTIQRTQQEDSAVYLCASSLTGPQETQYFGPGTRLLVL.

The chain couples TRBV27 to TRBJ1-1, with 7 bases identical to TRBD1. CDR3 size: 14 residues. CDR1 MNHEY and CDR2 SMNVEV come from the germline V gene (reference sequence). V lost 6 bases, J lost 3 bases, and 7 bases stayed unmatched. DNA for the CDR3: TGTGCCAGCAGGAGGAGGGGGCAGTACACTGAAGCTTTCTTT. Protein: CASRRRGQYTEAFF.

The chain joins TRBV24-1 to TRBJ2-3; 9 nucleotides line up with TRBD1. Germline values: CDR1 KGHDR, CDR2 SFDVKD. The J segment lost 4 bases and the V segment lost 1 base, leaving 11 bases of the junction unmatched. This CDR3 is 18 amino acids long. The CDR3 loop reads CATSDFSPGQGRPDTQYF. The CDR3 nucleotides are TGTGCCACCAGTGATTTTTCCCCCGGACAGGGGAGGCCAGATACGCAGTATTTT.

This chain joins TRBV10-3 and TRBJ2-1, with 8 bases aligning to TRBD2. V was pared by 0 bases and J by 5 bases, with 12 bases of the junction left unmatched. Germline lookup yields CDR1 ENHRY and CDR2 SYGVKD. This CDR3 has 18 residues. The CDR3 DNA follows: TGTGCCATCAGTGAGTCGGATCCTGGACTAGCCGCCCACAATGAGCAGTTCTTC. Translated: CAISESDPGLAAHNEQFF.

V gene TRBV10-3 combines with J gene TRBJ1-1, with 7 bases identical to TRBD1. The CDR3 runs 13 residues. Trimming at V came to 6 bases and at J to 1 base, leaving 2 bases not matched to a gene. The germline CDR1 and CDR2 sequences are ENHRY and SYGVKD. This chain's CDR3 is CAIRGQQNTEAFF. The CDR3 region has the DNA TGTGCCATCAGGGGACAGCAGAACACTGAAGCTTTCTTT.

The genes are TRBV5-1 and TRBJ1-1; perhaps TRBD1 as D (6 bases). This CDR3 region has 13 residues. V lost 5 bases to trimming and J lost 4 bases, with 12 bases between them. Germline V gene data show CDR1 as SGHRS and CDR2 as YFSETQ. This CDR3 is CASRLQGLTEAFF. CDR3 coding DNA: TGCGCCAGCAGGTTGCAGGGGCTCACTGAAGCTTTCTTT.

This clone was counted a few times. J is TRBJ2-7 and V is TRBV10-1; D ambiguous. The germline gives CDR1 WNHNN, CDR2 SYGVQD (reference sequence). CDR3 length equals 13 residues. Trimming pared 3 bases from V and 4 bases from J, leaving 10 bases between. The CDR3 region is CASSDSLGYEQYF. The DNA of the CDR3 is TGCGCCAGCAGTGATTCCCTAGGTTACGAGCAGTACTTC.

The CDR3 coding sequence is TGTGCCAGTAGTATTGGACAGCAAAATTCACCCCTCCACTTT. Amino acids: CASSIGQQNSPLHF. V gene TRBV19 combines with J gene TRBJ1-6; the D gene is possibly TRBD1 (6 bases). The CDR3 runs 14 residues. CDR1 is LNHDA, CDR2 SQIVND, per germline (reference sequence). Trimming stripped 3 bases from V and 7 bases from J, with 10 bases between.

The genes are TRBV6-2 or TRBV6-3 and TRBJ2-1; perhaps TRBD1 as D (6 bases). This CDR3 comprises 18 residues. V lost 5 bases to trimming and J lost 4 bases, with 24 bases between them. From germline, CDR1 is MNHEY and CDR2 SVGEGT. The CDR3 reads CASSPYVLRQASYNEQFF. The CDR3 nucleotides are TGTGCCAGCAGTCCGTACGTACTTAGACAGGCATCGTACAATGAGCAGTTCTTC.

The chain employs TRBV6-5 and TRBJ1-6, with 7 bases aligning to TRBD1. Looked up from germline, CDR1 is MNHEY and CDR2 is SVGAGI. This CDR3 is built from 15 residues. With V trimmed by 1 base and J by 8 bases, 5 bases remained unmatched. The CDR3 sequence is CASSYFRTGYSPLHF. The CDR3 nucleotides are TGTGCCAGCAGTTACTTTAGGACAGGTTATTCACCCCTCCACTTT.

The chain carries TRBV29-1 and TRBJ1-4; D is perhaps TRBD1 (6 bases). CDR3 size: 12 residues. The V gene's germline CDR1 is SQVTM and CDR2 ANQGSEA. The V and J ends lost 7 bases and 10 bases respectively, with 16 bases between them. The CDR3 protein is CSASRGAGKLFF. The CDR3 nucleotides read TGCAGCGCGAGCAGGGGTGCGGGAAAACTGTTTTTT.

This chain connects TRBV28 to TRBJ2-7, with a possible D match to TRBD2 (6 bases). The germline V gene has CDR1 MDHEN and CDR2 SYDVKM. Trimming took off 6 bases at V and 2 bases at J, with 17 bases between the two ends. The CDR3 has 15 amino acids. This CDR3 reads CASSRGLGTTYEQYF. For the CDR3, the DNA is TGTGCCAGCAGCCGGGGACTGGGGACGACCTACGAGCAGTACTTC.

This clone was seen just once. The chain joins TRBV6-1 to TRBJ2-2, with 10 bases lining up with TRBD2. The CDR3 extends over 18 amino acids. Germline lookup yields CDR1 MNHNS and CDR2 SASEGT. The J segment lost 4 bases and the V segment lost 2 bases, leaving 10 bases of the junction unmatched. The CDR3 spells CASSEWLAGDLGTGELFF. CDR3 in DNA: TGTGCCAGCAGTGAATGGCTAGCGGGAGATCTAGGCACCGGGGAGCTGTTTTTT.

A word on this clone: The sample carries other DNA sequences with the same CDR3. The chain links TRBV13 to TRBJ1-2; perhaps TRBD1 as D (6 bases). Germline lookup yields CDR1 PRHDT and CDR2 FYEKMQ (reference sequence). There are 14 residues in the CDR3. The ends were cut back, 1 base at V and 4 bases at J, with 10 bases in the middle. The CDR3 DNA is TGTGCCAGCAGCTTAGAAGGGGGATCCTATGGCTACACCTTC. Protein sequence: CASSLEGGSYGYTF.

The CDR3 loop reads CASTAVGTAYEQYF. The CDR3 DNA reads TGTGCCAGCACCGCCGTAGGGACAGCCTACGAGCAGTACTTC. V and J are TRBV6-5 and TRBJ2-7, with TRBD1 identical over 7 bases. The CDR3 loop spans 14 amino acids. The germline V gene has CDR1 MNHEY and CDR2 SVGAGI. J gave up 2 bases and V 7 bases, and 8 bases lay outside the gene matches.

This chain connects TRBV7-9 to TRBJ2-7; D unclear. This CDR3 spans 12 amino acids. The ends were cut back, 5 bases at V and 5 bases at J, with 10 bases in the middle. CDR1 is SEHNR, CDR2 FQNEAQ, per germline (reference sequence). The CDR3 loop reads CASSPRQDEQYF. The CDR3 nucleotides are TGTGCCAGCAGCCCCAGGCAGGACGAGCAGTACTTC.

V and J are TRBV6-5 and TRBJ1-1; weak D call: TRBD1 (6 bases). V was pared by 10 bases and J by 1 base, with 16 bases between. The CDR3 runs 14 residues. Germline V gives CDR1 MNHEY, CDR2 SVGAGI. This CDR3 reads CATSFDRTNTEAFF. The DNA for the CDR3 is TGTGCCACCTCATTTGACAGGACGAACACTGAAGCTTTCTTT.